The T cell receptor beta chain described here comes from a study of blood T cell repertoires in COVID-19. On the study more broadly: Samples representing acute and convalescent COVID-19 were sourced from the United States, Italy and Spain.

The CDR3 length is 15 residues. Germline CDR1 and CDR2: LGHDT and YNNKEL (reference sequence). Trimming took 1 base from V and 6 from J, leaving 12 bases between them. The repertoire was sequenced with immunoSEQ multiplex PCR; TCRdb's copy has only in-frame clones and lacks some. The table shows tens of thousands of clones, with about 77% occurring only once. The clonotype originates from a human donor in a cohort sampled during active COVID-19. The J gene is TRBJ2-2, the V gene TRBV3-1 (or the pseudogene TRBV3-2), with D maybe TRBD2 (5 bases). Sequenced: peripheral blood. The CDR3 is CASSQAGPGAGELFF. In DNA, the CDR3 is TGTGCCAGCAGCCAAGCCGGGCCCGGGGCCGGGGAGCTGTTTTTT.